This TCR beta chain was profiled in a study of regulatory T cells in long-lasting Graves disease. Indicated time point: newly diagnosed GD, antithyroid drugs for less than 3 months. RNA from PBMCs was the source of the TCR library. The TCR beta library used iRepertoire HTBI primers with Arm-PCR amplification of CDR3. TCRdb ran MiXCR on the multiplex PCR reads and lists one entry per CDR3 protein. The sample contains over 200,000 distinct CDR3 sequences, about 20% of which appear only once. The study, taken as a whole, reports: The persistent group shared around 3,000 public clonotypes, more than the 966 shared by new patients. The study found lower TCR diversity in persistent Graves' patients than in newly diagnosed ones.

As for this clonotype: Its antigen is currently unknown. This may come from a read error, since a much larger clone is one base off.

This CDR3 comprises 14 residues. Separately, the same data were catalogued under a study of T cells in Graves' hyperthyroidism and ophthalmopathy. Per that study: Any patient presenting with uncontrolled infection, other autoimmune disease, pregnancy or lactation was left out. Ophthalmopathy was separated from stable hyperthyroidism by a 13 V-J model.

The chain carries TRBV12-3 or TRBV12-4 and TRBJ2-3; D tentatively fits TRBD1 or TRBD2 (5 bases each). The end of the DNA is better explained by TRBJ2-1, so the J call may be wrong. The receptor was isolated from a woman aged 25 to 39 with Graves disease. Source: peripheral blood mononuclear cells (PBMCs), taken at new diagnosis, from a patient treated with antithyroid drugs. The CDR3 protein is CASSSGRINSEQFF. CDR3 in DNA: TGTGCCAGCAGTTCGGGACGAATAAACAGTGAGCAGTTCTTC.